Each of the 14 T cell receptor beta chains below was sequenced from the same sample in a study of T cells in Graves' hyperthyroidism and ophthalmopathy. The investigators amplified TCR beta CDR3 regions from RNA transcripts. During a first-round RT-PCR of the TCR CDR3, the HTBI primer set was used. Each CDR3 protein is one row after TCRdb ran MiXCR on the multiplex PCR reads. Of about 560,000 distinct CDR3 sequences listed, around 15% were seen once; the top ten hold about 15%. The sequenced material came from blood. The origin of the receptors is a woman aged 40 to 55 with Graves' hyperthyroidism.

This clonotype occurred a few times. This chain connects TRBV28 to TRBJ2-2, with 10 positions matching TRBD2. CDR3 length: 16 residues. V trimming: 4 bases; J trimming: 3 bases; junction bases outside the gene matches: 5. CDR1 is MDHEN and CDR2 is SYDVKM in the germline V gene. The CDR3 region is CASSSPSGSYTGELFF. CDR3 sequence (DNA): TGTGCCAGCAGTTCCCCTAGCGGGAGTTACACCGGGGAGCTGTTTTTT.

At least ten counts were recorded for this clonotype. The J gene is TRBJ2-1, the V gene TRBV30; D is unclear. This CDR3 contains 12 residues. Between the trimmed V and J ends, which lost 5 bases and 8 bases, there was a span of 13 bases. The germline CDR1 and CDR2 sequences are GTSNPN and SVGIG (reference sequence). The chain's CDR3 is CAWESLLHEQFF. The CDR3 DNA is TGTGCCTGGGAGTCCCTATTGCATGAGCAGTTCTTC.

CDR3 residues: CASSYERVYEQYF. The CDR3 DNA sequence: TGTGCCAGCAGTTACGAGAGGGTCTACGAGCAGTACTTC. The chain couples TRBV6-6 to TRBJ2-7; a weak D match, TRBD2 (5 bases). The V end lost 2 bases, the J end lost 3 bases, and 8 bases lay between the germline ends. CDR3 size: 13 residues. Germline-derived CDR1 and CDR2 are MNHNY and SVGAGI (reference sequence).

This clonotype was seen ten or more times. The chain has TRBV12-3 or TRBV12-4 and TRBJ2-2, with TRBD2 matching 7 bases. The CDR3 spans 15 residues. Losses at the gene ends were 4 bases for V and 5 bases for J; bases not matched to a gene: 7. The CDR3 loop is CASSSGGSGTGELFF. In DNA, the CDR3 is TGTGCCAGCAGTTCTGGCGGGAGTGGTACCGGGGAGCTGTTTTTT.

This clonotype showed up just a few times. The gene calls are TRBV7-9 and TRBJ1-2; 7 bases fit TRBD1. Germline CDR1 is SEHNR and CDR2 is FQNEAQ (reference sequence). J gave up 3 bases and V 2 bases, and 6 bases lay outside the gene matches. This CDR3 is built from 15 residues. The CDR3 DNA follows: TGTGCCAGCAGCTTAAACCTCGGGACAGACTATGGCTACACCTTC. It is translated as CASSLNLGTDYGYTF.

This clonotype was recorded at least ten times. The chain combines TRBV10-3 with TRBJ2-1; 11 bases fit TRBD1. J was trimmed by 7 bases and V by 3 bases; bases with no gene match: 8. This CDR3 is 16 amino acids long. Germline V gives CDR1 ENHRY, CDR2 SYGVKD. The CDR3, as DNA: TGTGCCATCAGTGAAATAGTCGGACAGGGGGCTAATGAGCAGTTCTTC. Translated, it gives CAISEIVGQGANEQFF.

This clonotype was observed at least ten times. CDR3 sequence reads: CASSHGGQETQYF. The CDR3 nucleotides read TGTGCCAGCAGCCACGGGGGGCAAGAGACCCAGTACTTC. The V and J genes are TRBV3-1 and TRBJ2-5; TRBD2 matches at 7 bases. V dropped 3 bases and J dropped 2; count of bases not matched to a gene: 0. Germline lookup yields CDR1 LGHDT and CDR2 YNNKEL (reference sequence). The CDR3 runs 13 residues.

Comment on this clonotype: A clone one base away is much larger, so this may be a read error. This chain joins TRBV27 and TRBJ2-7; maybe TRBD2 (5 bases). Deletions cut 5 bases from V and 2 bases from J, with 13 bases between. This CDR3 spans 14 amino acids. The germline gives CDR1 MNHEY, CDR2 SMNVEV (reference sequence). This chain's CDR3 is CASSDIPSPYEQYF. The DNA for the CDR3 is TGTGCCAGCAGTGATATTCCTAGCCCCTACGAGCAGTACTTC.

The CDR3 loop reads CASSLGGGKANYGYTF. The CDR3 DNA is TGCGCCAGCAGCTTAGGGGGAGGAAAAGCTAACTATGGCTACACCTTC. The rearrangement links TRBV5-1 to TRBJ1-2, with a weak D call TRBD1 (6 bases). Between the trimmed V and J ends, which lost 2 bases and 0 bases, there was a span of 14 bases. Looked up from germline, CDR1 is SGHRS and CDR2 is YFSETQ. This CDR3 region has 16 residues.

V is TRBV7-9 and J is TRBJ2-2, with TRBD2 matching over 9 bases. V lost 5 bases to trimming and J lost 7 bases; unmatched junction nucleotides: 11. The CDR3 totals 16 residues. Germline CDR1 and CDR2: SEHNR and FQNEAQ (reference sequence). CDR3 DNA sequence: TGTGCCAGCAGCCCCCCGTCGGCGGGAGGGGTCGGGGAGCTGTTTTTT. Residues: CASSPPSAGGVGELFF. Together with reference TRBV7-9 and TRBJ2-2, the CDR3 gives the full variable domain: DTGVSQNPRHKITKRGQNVTFRCDPISEHNRLYWYRQTLGQGPEFLTYFQNEAQLEKSRLLSDRFSAERPKGSFSTLEIQRTEQGDSAMYLCASSPPSAGGVGELFFGEGSRLTVL.

This clonotype was picked up a small number of times. The CDR3 sequence is CASSYSADEQYF. The CDR3, as DNA: TGTGCCAGCAGTTATAGCGCCGACGAGCAGTACTTC. V is TRBV6-2 or TRBV6-3 and J is TRBJ2-7; TRBD2 is a possible D gene (5 bases). The V and J ends lost 3 bases and 5 bases respectively, with 8 bases between them. CDR1 and CDR2 (germline): MNHEY, SVGEGT. This CDR3 is built from 12 residues.

This clonotype showed up just a few times. CDR3 amino acids: CASSYRTRRTNTEAFF. The CDR3 DNA follows: TGTGCCAGCAGCTATCGGACACGTCGTACGAACACTGAAGCTTTCTTT. The V and J genes are TRBV5-6 and TRBJ1-1; TRBD1 is a possible D gene (5 bases). CDR3 length: 16 residues. Germline V gives CDR1 SGHDT, CDR2 YYEEEE. V was trimmed by 3 bases and J by 1 base, leaving 16 bases between them.

This clonotype was counted ten times or more. The J gene is TRBJ2-3, the V gene TRBV6-1; D unclear. Germline CDR1 MNHNS, CDR2 SASEGT. Trimming shortened V by 1 base and J by 0 bases, and 11 bases separated the two germline ends. CDR3 length: 16 residues. The CDR3 spells CASSEVTGASTDTQYF. The DNA of the CDR3 is TGTGCCAGCAGTGAAGTTACCGGAGCTAGCACAGATACGCAGTATTTT.

In this sample, this clonotype turned up many times. This chain uses TRBV28 with TRBJ1-2; tentatively, D is TRBD1 (6 bases). Per germline, CDR1 MDHEN and CDR2 SYDVKM. The CDR3 has 13 residues. V lost 2 bases, J lost 8 bases, and 12 bases lay in between. CDR3 nucleotides: TGTGCCAGCAGTTTAACAGGGTTCTTCGGCTACACCTTC. This translates into CASSLTGFFGYTF.